This TCR beta chain was captured in a study of T cell clonotyping in hematopoietic cell transplantation. Study-level results: Recipient TCR diversity dropped after transplant; expanded clonotypes rose from day 30 to 180. Higher Inverse Simpson Index values in graft donor and pretransplant recipient predicted broader posttransplant TCR diversity. Without cell sorting, CD4 versus CD8 contributions remain unresolved.

Germline CDR1 MGHRA, CDR2 YSYEKL. The CDR3 spans 13 residues. Trimming removed 0 bases at V and 9 bases at J, with 10 bases between. There are a few counts of this clone. Antigen specificity is unknown. Here immunoSEQ multiplex PCR was the method, and the copy in TCRdb shows in-frame clones only, minus some. In the table there are some 11,000 clones, about 47% of which are singletons. Samples: about 28 days before transplant, then days 30, 100 and 180 after. The sequence came from a male patient aged 45-60 years who had an allogeneic stem cell transplant from an unrelated donor, so the T cells may come from the graft donor. Some clones in this sample may be carry-over from other donors' samples. The specimen was PBMCs, collected 30 days after allogeneic stem cell transplant. The rearrangement joins TRBV4-1 to TRBJ2-3; no definite D call. CDR3 residues: CASSQDGKGTQYF. The CDR3 bases are TGCGCCAGCAGCCAAGATGGTAAAGGCACGCAGTATTTT.